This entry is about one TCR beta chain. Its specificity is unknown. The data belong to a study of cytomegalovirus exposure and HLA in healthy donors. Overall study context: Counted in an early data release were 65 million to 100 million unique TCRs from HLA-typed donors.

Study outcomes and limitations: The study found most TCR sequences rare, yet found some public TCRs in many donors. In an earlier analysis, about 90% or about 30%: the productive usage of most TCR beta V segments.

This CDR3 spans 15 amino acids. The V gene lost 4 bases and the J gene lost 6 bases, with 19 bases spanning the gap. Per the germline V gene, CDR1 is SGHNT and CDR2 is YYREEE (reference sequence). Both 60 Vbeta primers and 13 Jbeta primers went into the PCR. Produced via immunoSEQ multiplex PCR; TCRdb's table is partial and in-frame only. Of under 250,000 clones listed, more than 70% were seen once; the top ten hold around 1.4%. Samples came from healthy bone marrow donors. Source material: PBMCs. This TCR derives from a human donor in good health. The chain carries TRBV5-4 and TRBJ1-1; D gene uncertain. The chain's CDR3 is CASSPEGGGGSEAFF. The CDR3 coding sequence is TGTGCCAGCAGCCCAGAAGGAGGCGGTGGTTCTGAAGCTTTCTTT.